These 8 T cell receptor beta chains came from one sample sequenced in a study of OX40 agonist ivuxolimab in advanced cancers. TCRdb's table, derived via immunoSEQ multiplex PCR, lists solely in-frame clones and lacks some. The data contain 50,000 or so clones, nearly 90% of them singletons. This specimen was CD4+ or CD8+ T cells sorted from blood, taken in a trial of the OX40 agonist ivuxolimab. Receptor source: an adult with an advanced solid tumor such as melanoma, head and neck, liver or kidney cancer.

This clone is medium-sized. The chain is built from TRBV2 and TRBJ2-3; D is perhaps TRBD1 or TRBD2 (5 bases each). Trimming cost V 8 bases and J 0 bases, with 18 bases left between them. Looked up from germline, CDR1 is SNHLY and CDR2 is FYNNEI. CDR3 size: 16 residues. The CDR3 region is CASPQGTSASTDTQYF. CDR3 in DNA: TGTGCCAGCCCCCAAGGGACCTCGGCTAGCACAGATACGCAGTATTTT.

The chain uses TRBV11-3 and TRBJ2-7; unclear D gene. V dropped 4 bases and J dropped 5 bases, with 9 bases sitting between them. The CDR3 totals 12 residues. Looked up from germline, CDR1 is SGHNT and CDR2 is YENEEA. The CDR3 nucleotides are TGTGCCAGCAGCTCTCATTTGGACGAGCAGTACTTC. Translation: CASSSHLDEQYF. The complete variable domain, with remaining parts taken from reference TRBV11-3 and TRBJ2-7, reads EAGVVQSPRYKIIEKKQPVAFWCNPISGHNTLYWYLQNLGQGPELLIRYENEEAVDDSQLPKDRFSAERLKGVDSTLKIQPAELGDSAVYLCASSSHLDEQYFGPGTRLTVT.

The genes are TRBV28 and TRBJ1-4, with TRBD1 as a possible D gene (6 bases). The CDR3 loop spans 15 amino acids. CDR1 MDHEN and CDR2 SYDVKM come from the germline V gene. V was cut by 3 bases and J by 7 bases, with 15 bases left in between. DNA of the CDR3: TGTGCCAGCAGTTTGGGGGGGGCGATTGGTGAAAAACTGTTTTTT. Translation gives CASSLGGAIGEKLFF. The full variable domain, completed using reference TRBV28 and TRBJ1-4, is DVKVTQSSRYLVKRTGEKVFLECVQDMDHENMFWYRQDPGLGLRLIYFSYDVKMKEKGDIPEGYSVSREKKERFSLILESASTNQTSMYLCASSLGGAIGEKLFFGSGTQLSVL.

CDR3: CASSFGTAQAAYEQYF. In DNA form, the CDR3 reads TGCGCCAGCAGCTTCGGGACAGCCCAAGCGGCCTACGAGCAGTACTTC. The V call is TRBV5-1, the J call TRBJ2-7, with 7 positions matching TRBD1. The V gene's germline CDR1 is SGHRS and CDR2 YFSETQ. The CDR3 runs 16 residues. After removal of 2 bases from V and 2 bases from J, the junction contained 10 bases not matched to a gene.

This clone has a single count. This sequence joins TRBV4-1 and TRBJ2-1, with D tentatively TRBD2 (7 bases). Trimming cost V 9 bases and J 4 bases, with 25 bases left between them. The CDR3 contains 17 residues. In germline, CDR1 is MGHRA, CDR2 YSYEKL. The CDR3 DNA follows: TGCGCCAGGCCCCGAGGGGGAGCTAGCGGAGTTTACAATGAGCAGTTCTTC. Amino acid sequence: CARPRGGASGVYNEQFF.

The chain links TRBV6-4 to TRBJ2-2; D is undetermined. Trimming stripped 4 bases from V and 2 bases from J, with 5 bases between. There are 13 residues in the CDR3. Per the germline V gene, CDR1 is MRHNA and CDR2 is SNTAGT. The CDR3 spells CASSGANTGELFF. The CDR3 DNA reads TGTGCCAGCAGTGGAGCTAACACCGGGGAGCTGTTTTTT.

The chain uses TRBV7-2 and TRBJ2-1; 11 bases are shared with TRBD2. The germline V gene encodes CDR1 SGHTA and CDR2 FQGNSA. Trimming removed 6 bases from V and 10 bases from J; junction bases left unmatched: 17. The CDR3 totals 17 residues. Here the CDR3 reads CASRRSGGTSGREEQFF. CDR3 sequence (DNA): TGTGCCAGCAGGCGGAGTGGAGGGACTAGCGGAAGGGAGGAGCAGTTCTTC.

This clone was seen a single time. The rearrangement joins TRBV6-1 to TRBJ1-5, with D uncertain. Germline CDR1 MNHNS, CDR2 SASEGT. The V and J ends lost 4 bases and 9 bases respectively, with 10 bases between them. The CDR3 contains 12 residues. CDR3 region: CASSVRAGPQHF. DNA of the CDR3: TGTGCCAGCAGTGTTAGGGCAGGGCCCCAGCATTTT.